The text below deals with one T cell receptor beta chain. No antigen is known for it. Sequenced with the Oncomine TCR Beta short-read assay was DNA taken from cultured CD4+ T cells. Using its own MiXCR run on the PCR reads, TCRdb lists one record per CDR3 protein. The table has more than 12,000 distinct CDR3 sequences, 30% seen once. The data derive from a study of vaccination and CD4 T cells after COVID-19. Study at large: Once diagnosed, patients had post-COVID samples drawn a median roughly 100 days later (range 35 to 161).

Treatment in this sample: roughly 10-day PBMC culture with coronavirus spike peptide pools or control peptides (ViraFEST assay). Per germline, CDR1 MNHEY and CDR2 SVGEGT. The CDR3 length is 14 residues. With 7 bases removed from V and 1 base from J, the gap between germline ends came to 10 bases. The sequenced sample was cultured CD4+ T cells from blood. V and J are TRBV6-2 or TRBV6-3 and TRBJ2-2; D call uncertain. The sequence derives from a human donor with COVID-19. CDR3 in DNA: TGTGCCAGCACAACCAACGGGAACACCGGGGAGCTGTTTTTT. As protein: CASTTNGNTGELFF.